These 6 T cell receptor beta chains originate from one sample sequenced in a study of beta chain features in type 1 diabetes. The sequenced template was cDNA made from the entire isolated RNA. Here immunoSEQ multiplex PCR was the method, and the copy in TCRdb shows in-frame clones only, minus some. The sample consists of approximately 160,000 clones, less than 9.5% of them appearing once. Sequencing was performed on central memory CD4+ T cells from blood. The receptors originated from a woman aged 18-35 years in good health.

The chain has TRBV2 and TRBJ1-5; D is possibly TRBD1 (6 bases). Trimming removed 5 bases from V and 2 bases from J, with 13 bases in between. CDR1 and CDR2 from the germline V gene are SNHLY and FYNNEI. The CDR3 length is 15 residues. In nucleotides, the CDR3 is TGTGCCAGCAGTTTACAGGGAACGCGCAATCAGCCCCAGCATTTT. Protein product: CASSLQGTRNQPQHF.

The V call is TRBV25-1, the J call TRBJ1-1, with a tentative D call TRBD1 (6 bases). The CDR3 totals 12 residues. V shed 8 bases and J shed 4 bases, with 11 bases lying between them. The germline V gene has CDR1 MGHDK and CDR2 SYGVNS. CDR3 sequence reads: CASQQGSTEAFF. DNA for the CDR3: TGTGCCAGCCAACAGGGTTCCACTGAAGCTTTCTTT.

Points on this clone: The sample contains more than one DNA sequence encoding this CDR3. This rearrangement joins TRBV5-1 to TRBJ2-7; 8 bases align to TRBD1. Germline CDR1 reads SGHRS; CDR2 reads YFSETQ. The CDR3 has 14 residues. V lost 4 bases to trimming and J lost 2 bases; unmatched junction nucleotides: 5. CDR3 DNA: TGCGCCAGCAGCGAGGGGACAGGCCCCTACGAGCAGTACTTC. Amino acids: CASSEGTGPYEQYF.

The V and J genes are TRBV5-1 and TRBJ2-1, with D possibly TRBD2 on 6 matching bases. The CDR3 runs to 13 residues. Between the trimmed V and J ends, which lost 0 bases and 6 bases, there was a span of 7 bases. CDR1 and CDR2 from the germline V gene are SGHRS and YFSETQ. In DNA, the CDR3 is TGCGCCAGCAGCTTGGAACTAGCCAATGAGCAGTTCTTC. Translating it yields CASSLELANEQFF.

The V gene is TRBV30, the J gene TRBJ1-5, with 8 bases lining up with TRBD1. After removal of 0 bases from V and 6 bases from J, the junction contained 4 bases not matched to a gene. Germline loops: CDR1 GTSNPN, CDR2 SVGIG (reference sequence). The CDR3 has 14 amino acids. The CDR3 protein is CAWSVAGGGQPQHF. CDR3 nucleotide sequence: TGTGCCTGGAGTGTGGCAGGGGGCGGTCAGCCCCAGCATTTT.

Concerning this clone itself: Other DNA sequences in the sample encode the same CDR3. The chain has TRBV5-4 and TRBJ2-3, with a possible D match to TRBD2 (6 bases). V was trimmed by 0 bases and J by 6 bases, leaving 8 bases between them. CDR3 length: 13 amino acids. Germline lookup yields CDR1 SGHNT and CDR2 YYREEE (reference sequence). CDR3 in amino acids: CASSLARGDTQYF. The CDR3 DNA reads TGTGCCAGCAGCTTGGCCCGGGGGGATACGCAGTATTTT.